One and the same sample provided the 26 T cell receptor beta chains below, sequenced in a study of tumor and adjacent non-tumor tissue in lung cancer listed by TCRdb under 2018. Libraries came from multiplex PCR. The run used an Illumina HiSeq 2500. TCRbeta libraries were constructed through three rounds of nested PCR with primers (Table S4) according to protocols modified from ARM-PCR. TCRdb trimmed public reads at Q25 via fastp, called clones via MiXCR and kept in-frame beta chains. Each entry merges the rows of one CDR3 protein and shows their most common DNA and genes. Across this sample there are 81,000 or so distinct CDR3 sequences, with 70% to 90% seen only once. The ten largest clones take up approximately 55% of the sample. RNA was extracted from bulk unsorted tissue and checked for quality with a NanoDrop ND-1000 and an Agilent 2100. For the normal lung samples, distant non-tumor tissue was collected more than 3 cm away from the tumor edge.

Sequencing was carried out using distant non-tumor lung tissue. These receptors came from a man in his fifties or sixties with non-small cell lung cancer.

Details on this clonotype: At one end, the junction sequence differs from germline, possibly due to a read error. The V and J genes are TRBV20-1 and TRBJ2-2; TRBD1 or TRBD2 may be the D gene (5 bases each). Germline CDR1 is DFQATT and CDR2 is SNEGSKA (reference sequence). The length of the CDR3 is 15 residues. CDR3 nucleotide sequence: TGCAGTGCTAGAGCAGGGACCCTTTGGGCTGGGGACCTGTTTTTT. Translation: CSARAGTLWAGDLFF.

This clonotype was observed a single time. Its ends do not fully match the called genes, so a read error is possible. The gene calls are TRBV11-3 and TRBJ2-1, with a possible D match to TRBD2 (6 bases). Germline CDR1 SGHNT, CDR2 YENEEA. This CDR3 spans 11 amino acids. The CDR3 DNA sequence: TGTGCCAGCAGCGTCCGGGAGCCTCAGTCCTTC. It specifies CASSVREPQSF.

The sample holds a few counts of this clonotype. This may come from a read error, since a much larger clone is one base off. V gene TRBV11-2 combines with J gene TRBJ2-3; D might be TRBD2 (5 bases). Germline assignment: CDR1 SGHAT and CDR2 FQNNGV. The CDR3 covers 15 residues. V lost 0 bases and J 4 bases, leaving 11 bases between the germline ends. Here the CDR3 DNA reads TGTGCCAGCAGCTTAGATCCAGGAGCGGCAGATACGCAGTATTTT. It translates to CASSLDPGAADTQYF.

This clonotype has at least ten counts. The rearrangement joins TRBV13 to TRBJ2-1; no firm D call. This CDR3 region has 16 residues. Per the germline V gene, CDR1 is PRHDT and CDR2 is FYEKMQ (reference sequence). Trimming removed 5 bases from V and 5 bases from J, with 19 bases in between. The CDR3 spells CASSALYRTPNNEQFF. The DNA for the CDR3 is TGTGCCAGCAGCGCCTTATACCGAACGCCCAACAATGAGCAGTTCTTC.

The CDR3: CSVDRSWIRYGYTF. The CDR3, as DNA: TGCAGCGTTGATAGGTCATGGATTCGCTATGGCTACACCTTC. The chain joins TRBV29-1 to TRBJ1-2; D remains unclear. V lost 3 bases, J lost 4 bases, and 15 bases lay in between. This CDR3 has 14 residues. Germline-derived CDR1 and CDR2 are SQVTM and ANQGSEA.

Comments on this clonotype: Its ends do not fully match the called genes, so a read error is possible. J is TRBJ2-3 and V is TRBV4-3; D tentatively reads TRBD1 or TRBD2 (5 bases each). This CDR3 region has 16 residues. The germline V gene has CDR1 LGHNA and CDR2 YSLEER. The CDR3 DNA reads TGCGCCAGCAGCCAAGATAGAGCGGACACTACAGATACACAGTATTTT. Protein sequence: CASSQDRADTTDTQYF.

On this clonotype itself: The junction shows a germline mismatch at one end, possibly a read error. The chain uses TRBV6-1 and TRBJ2-7; D tentatively reads TRBD1 or TRBD2 (5 bases each). The germline CDR1 and CDR2 sequences are MNHNS and SASEGT. CDR3 size: 14 residues. The CDR3: CAISEALEGNEQYF. The DNA for the CDR3 is TGTGCCATCAGTGAAGCGTTAGAGGGGAACGAGCAGTACTTC.

On this clonotype: The junction and the germline gene differ at one end; a read error may be behind it. The rearrangement uses TRBV5-1 and TRBJ2-5, with TRBD1 matching 10 bases. CDR3 length: 16 amino acids. The germline CDR1 and CDR2 sequences are SGHRS and YFSETQ. CDR3 sequence: CASNAPGQGDGETQYF. CDR3 coding DNA: TGCGCCAGCAACGCCCCAGGACAGGGGGACGGAGAGACTCAGTACTTC.

The chain is built from TRBV20-1 and TRBJ1-5; a possible D gene is TRBD1 (5 bases). Looked up from germline, CDR1 is DFQATT and CDR2 is SNEGSKA (reference sequence). This CDR3 region has 14 residues. CDR3 coding DNA: TGCAGAGCCATGAGGGGCGGTGCGAATCAGTTCCAGCATTTT. It yields the protein CRAMRGGANQFQHF.

Note on this clonotype: A single base separates this from a much larger clone, so it may be a read error. The DNA of the CDR3 is TGCGCCAGCAGCTTGGGTAGACAAAATCAGCCCCAGCATTTT. This sequence encodes CASSLGRQNQPQHF. V gene TRBV5-1 combines with J gene TRBJ1-5, with D hard to call. Germline CDR1 and CDR2: SGHRS and YFSETQ. This CDR3 comprises 14 residues. V was pared by 0 bases and J by 4 bases, with 8 bases between.

Turning to this clonotype: A junction end diverges from the germline sequence, so it may reflect a read error. The V call is TRBV11-3, the J call TRBJ2-7, with TRBD2 as a possible D gene (5 bases). The CDR3 has 13 amino acids. Germline V gives CDR1 SGHNT, CDR2 YENEEA. CDR3 sequence (DNA): TGTGCCAACAGCCCCCGGAGGCCCTACGAGCTGTACTTC. Translating it yields CANSPRRPYELYF.

V gene TRBV20-1 combines with J gene TRBJ2-7, with no clear D. The CDR3 totals 13 residues. V was shortened by 3 bases and J by 5 bases, with 14 bases between the two germline ends. The V gene's germline CDR1 is DFQATT and CDR2 SNEGSKA (reference sequence). The CDR3 here is CSASLLPDHEQYF. The CDR3 coding sequence is TGCAGTGCTAGTCTCCTCCCCGACCACGAGCAGTACTTC.

As for this clonotype: A read error may account for a junction end that differs from germline. The chain recombines TRBV29-1 with TRBJ2-5; D gene ambiguous. From germline, CDR1 is SQVTM and CDR2 ANQGSEA. The CDR3 totals 16 residues. The CDR3 here is CSVKDRLSFPKETQYF. In DNA, the CDR3 is TGCAGCGTTAAAGATCGACTCTCTTTCCCAAAGGAGACCCAGTACTTC.

Regarding this clonotype: The conserved phenylalanine or tryptophan normally closing the CDR3 is absent here, so this likely arose from a read error. The chain uses TRBV20-1 and TRBJ2-5, with TRBD2 identical over 10 bases. In germline, CDR1 is DFQATT, CDR2 SNEGSKA (reference sequence). The CDR3 is 14 residues long. DNA for the CDR3: TGCAGTTCTCGTAGCGGGGGGATGATCGAGACTCAGTACATC. This gives the protein CSSRSGGMIETQYI.

As to this clonotype: The junction shows a germline mismatch at one end, possibly a read error. This chain links TRBV11-2 with TRBJ2-3; D is perhaps TRBD1 (6 bases). The CDR3 extends over 16 amino acids. Germline V gene sequence: CDR1 SGHAT, CDR2 FQNNGV. The CDR3 region is CACGLVSGVATGTQYF. CDR3 bases: TGTGCCTGCGGCTTAGTATCAGGGGTAGCTACAGGTACGCAGTATTTT.

About this clonotype itself: This clone may be a read error of a much larger clone one base away. V is TRBV5-1 and J is TRBJ1-1, with D maybe TRBD1 (6 bases). Germline-derived CDR1 and CDR2 are SGHRS and YFSETQ. The CDR3 sequence is 15 residues long. This CDR3 is CASRRDGTPNTEAVF. The CDR3 nucleotides are TGCGCCAGCAGGAGAGACGGGACACCGAACACTGAAGCTGTCTTT.

To note about this clonotype: At one end the junction does not follow the germline gene, possibly because of a read error. V and J are TRBV6-5 and TRBJ2-5, with TRBD2 matching over 12 bases. Germline CDR1 MNHEY, CDR2 SVGAGI. This CDR3 is 17 amino acids long. CDR3 bases: TGTTCCAGCAGTTACCGGACTAGCGGGGTGCCGCAAGAGACCCAGTACTTC. This codes for CSSSYRTSGVPQETQYF.

CDR3 sequence: CASSITTIGGMNTETFF. In nucleotides, the CDR3 is TGTGCCAGCAGCATAACTACGATAGGGGGCATGAATACTGAGACTTTCTTT. This chain links TRBV12-3 or TRBV12-4 with TRBJ1-1, with TRBD1 identical over 7 bases. The CDR3 totals 17 residues. V lost 6 bases, J lost 12 bases, and 25 bases stayed unmatched.

A remark on this clonotype: Since the CDR3 does not end with the conserved phenylalanine or tryptophan, this likely comes from a read error. This chain connects TRBV6-5 to TRBJ1-1; TRBD1 aligns across 9 bases. The CDR3 consists of 16 residues. Germline lookup yields CDR1 MNHEY and CDR2 SVGAGI. This CDR3 is CASSYMGTGRNTEAFI. The CDR3 nucleotides read TGTGCCAGCAGTTACATGGGGACAGGGCGGAACACCGAAGCTTTCATT.

This clonotype appeared once. This may be a read error, as it is one base from a much larger clone. The J gene is TRBJ2-1, the V gene TRBV12-5; D might be TRBD2 (5 bases). Germline V gene data show CDR1 as LGHNT and CDR2 as FRNRAP. The CDR3 sequence is 12 residues long. This chain's CDR3 is CTSGLVQTEQFF. CDR3 nucleotides: TGTACTAGTGGTTTGGTACAGACGGAGCAGTTCTTC.

J is TRBJ2-7 and V is TRBV7-9; D gene ambiguous. The length of the CDR3 is 11 residues. V was clipped by 5 bases and J by 6 bases, with 8 bases between them. Per germline, CDR1 SEHNR and CDR2 FQNEAQ (reference sequence). CDR3 region: CASSLKSEQYF. DNA for the CDR3: TGTGCCAGCAGCCTGAAGAGCGAGCAGTACTTC.

In the case of this clonotype: A much larger clone lies one base from this, so it may be a read error. This chain connects TRBV20-1 to TRBJ2-7; a weak D match, TRBD2 (6 bases). The CDR3 length is 14 residues. CDR1 is DFQATT and CDR2 is SNEGSKA in the germline V gene (reference sequence). The CDR3 loop is CSARALGGHYGQYF. The CDR3 DNA is TGCAGTGCTAGAGCGTTGGGAGGCCACTACGGGCAGTACTTC.

Regarding this clonotype: An end of the junction does not agree with germline; a read error may underlie this. V is TRBV4-2 and J is TRBJ2-7; TRBD1 might be the D (6 bases). There are 15 residues in the CDR3. Looked up from germline, CDR1 is LGHNA and CDR2 is YNFKEQ. The CDR3 spells CVSSQGQGLGYEQYF. The CDR3 DNA reads as TGTGTCAGCAGCCAAGGGCAGGGGTTGGGATATGAGCAGTACTTC.

This clonotype was recorded at least ten times. The rearrangement links TRBV4-1 to TRBJ1-5; D is unresolved. V was trimmed by 1 base and J by 2 bases, leaving 9 bases between them. The CDR3 totals 15 residues. Germline loops: CDR1 MGHRA, CDR2 YSYEKL. The CDR3 DNA is TGCGCCAGCAGCCAAGTTGCAGGCGGCAATCAGCCCCAGCATTTT. Its translation is CASSQVAGGNQPQHF.

Concerning this clonotype: A much larger clone sits a single nucleotide away, making a read error possible. This sequence joins TRBV5-1 and TRBJ2-3; D is uncertain. CDR1 is SGHRS and CDR2 is YFSETQ in the germline V gene. The V and J ends lost 5 bases and 0 bases respectively, with 16 bases between them. This CDR3 is 16 amino acids long. CDR3 nucleotides: TGCGCCAGCAGATTCAGTTGTGCTACTAGCACAGATACGCAGTATTTT. Its translation: CASRFSCATSTDTQYF.

A remark on this clonotype: This may stem from a read error, because a much larger clone lies one nucleotide away. The chain links TRBV4-1 to TRBJ2-2; the match to TRBD2 covers 12 bases. The CDR3 length is 16 residues. V shed 2 bases, J shed 7 bases, and the junction held 5 bases outside the gene matches. The germline CDR1 and CDR2 sequences are MGHRA and YSYEKL. The CDR3 DNA reads TGCGCCAGCAGCCAACGACTAGCGGGAGTTAACGGGGAGCTGTTTTTT. Translating it yields CASSQRLAGVNGELFF.